The clone carrying this T cell receptor (beta chain) appeared a few times. These data originate in a study of T-cell reconstitution after alpha-beta-depleted transplantation in children. Construction of the TCRbeta library involved unique molecular identifiers. TCRdb independently ran MiXCR on the PCR reads; one entry per CDR3 protein. The table has fewer than 550,000 distinct CDR3 sequences, approximately 10% seen once. Germline V gives CDR1 SGHTA, CDR2 FQGNSA. This CDR3 is 14 amino acids long. V lost 1 base and J lost 0, with 7 bases in between. This chain uses TRBV7-2 with TRBJ2-7, with D uncertain. The specimen comprised PBMCs from the stem cell graft donor, sampled from the stem cell graft. The origin of this receptor is a human donor who donated a stem cell graft to a child with acute myeloid leukemia. The CDR3 region has the DNA TGTGCCAGCAGCTTAGTAGCTGGCTCCTACGAGCAGTACTTC. This codes for CASSLVAGSYEQYF.